One and the same sample provided the 18 T cell receptor beta chains below, sequenced in a study of T cell responses to AZD1222 COVID-19 vaccine. Libraries were prepared by immunoSEQ multiplex PCR; TCRdb keeps only in-frame clonotypes and omits some of them. This table has tens of thousands of clones, 85% appearing once. The sample consisted of peripheral blood, taken 28 days after the second AZD1222 dose. The receptors here all came from an adult who received the AZD1222 COVID-19 vaccine.

The chain joins TRBV4-3 to TRBJ1-2; the D gene is possibly TRBD1 (6 bases). There are 17 residues in the CDR3. With 5 bases removed from V and 1 base from J, the gap between germline ends came to 20 bases. Germline V gene lookup returns CDR1 LGHNA and CDR2 YSLEER. In DNA form, the CDR3 reads TGCGCCAGCAGCTATGGGTTGGGGGGCGGATTTAACTATGGCTACACCTTC. It translates to CASSYGLGGGFNYGYTF.

V gene TRBV5-1 combines with J gene TRBJ1-6; D not resolved. The germline CDR1 and CDR2 sequences are SGHRS and YFSETQ. The ends were cut back, 4 bases at V and 4 bases at J, with 15 bases in the middle. The CDR3 length is 16 residues. The CDR3 is CASSVPLEAYNSPLHF. DNA for the CDR3: TGCGCCAGCAGCGTGCCATTGGAGGCTTATAATTCACCCCTCCACTTT.

V usage is TRBV5-4 and J usage is TRBJ1-2, with a weak D call TRBD1 (6 bases). The V and J ends lost 0 bases and 2 bases respectively, with 11 bases between them. Germline-derived CDR1 and CDR2 are SGHNT and YYREEE (reference sequence). The CDR3 runs to 15 residues. The CDR3 DNA sequence: TGTGCCAGCAGCTTGGGCAGGGACATCAACTATGGCTACACCTTC. Its translation: CASSLGRDINYGYTF.

The rearrangement joins TRBV10-3 to TRBJ2-1; D gene ambiguous. Germline V CDR1 and CDR2: ENHRY, SYGVKD. CDR3 length equals 14 residues. V dropped 4 bases and J dropped 10 bases, with 17 bases sitting between them. The CDR3 loop reads CAISGGPSLGEQFF. CDR3 bases: TGTGCCATCAGTGGAGGTCCGAGCTTAGGAGAGCAGTTCTTC.

This clone was seen only a few times. The rearrangement joins TRBV19 to TRBJ1-1, with D perhaps matching TRBD1 (6 bases). Per germline, CDR1 LNHDA and CDR2 SQIVND (reference sequence). The CDR3 contains 14 residues. V was cut by 10 bases and J by 7 bases, with 22 bases left in between. In DNA form, the CDR3 reads TGTGCCACCTATAGGGGGGGGCTCCATCTTGAAGCTTTCTTT. Its protein is CATYRGGLHLEAFF.

The rearrangement joins TRBV29-1 to TRBJ2-5; no clear D gene. The CDR3 has 12 amino acids. Trimming stripped 8 bases from V and 5 bases from J, with 15 bases between. Germline V CDR1 and CDR2: SQVTM, ANQGSEA. In DNA, the CDR3 is TGCAGCCCCGTACGGCCTGGGGAGACCCAGTACTTC. It specifies CSPVRPGETQYF. Variable domain in full (rest from reference TRBV29-1 and TRBJ2-5): SAVISQKPSRDICQRGTSLTIQCQVDSQVTMMFWYRQQPGQSLTLIATANQGSEATYESGFVIDKFPISRPNLTFSTLTVSNMSPEDSSIYLCSPVRPGETQYFGPGTRLLVL.

The chain joins TRBV7-9 to TRBJ1-1, with D hard to call. The ends were cut back, 1 base at V and 3 bases at J, with 9 bases in the middle. From germline, CDR1 is SEHNR and CDR2 FQNEAQ (reference sequence). CDR3 length: 14 residues. The CDR3 sequence: CASSLGERDTEAFF. The CDR3 DNA reads TGTGCCAGCAGCTTAGGGGAGAGGGACACTGAAGCTTTCTTT.

V is TRBV11-2 and J is TRBJ2-7, with a weak D call TRBD2 (7 bases). Looked up from germline, CDR1 is SGHAT and CDR2 is FQNNGV. Trimming stripped 4 bases from V and 6 bases from J, with 16 bases between. There are 14 residues in the CDR3. This CDR3 is CASSSHRRGPEQYF. DNA for the CDR3: TGTGCCAGCAGCTCTCACCGGCGGGGGCCCGAGCAGTACTTC.

This rearrangement joins TRBV29-1 to TRBJ2-7; D is unresolved. The length of the CDR3 is 13 residues. V was clipped by 0 bases and J by 4 bases, with 10 bases between them. Looked up from germline, CDR1 is SQVTM and CDR2 is ANQGSEA. The CDR3 DNA is TGCAGCGTTGAAGATCGGGCAGGTTACGAGCAGTACTTC. Translation gives CSVEDRAGYEQYF.

This chain connects TRBV10-3 to TRBJ2-7; D unclear. Per the germline V gene, CDR1 is ENHRY and CDR2 is SYGVKD. The CDR3 has 14 residues. Trimming cost V 5 bases and J 2 bases, with 13 bases left between them. As DNA, the CDR3 is TGTGCCATCAGTCGAGGCGGACCTACCTACGAGCAGTACTTC. Amino acid sequence: CAISRGGPTYEQYF.

The chain carries TRBV27 and TRBJ1-6, with no clear D. Trimming removed 5 bases from V and 7 bases from J, with 15 bases in between. This CDR3 has 15 residues. Germline CDR1 reads MNHEY; CDR2 reads SMNVEV (reference sequence). CDR3 protein: CASSNAGLYNSPLHF. Here the CDR3 DNA reads TGTGCCAGCAGTAATGCAGGTCTATACAATTCACCCCTCCACTTT.

This clone was counted once. The V and J genes are TRBV6-5 and TRBJ2-1; 8 bases agree with TRBD1. The J segment lost 1 base and the V segment lost 7 bases, leaving 6 bases of the junction unmatched. The CDR3 runs to 15 residues. Germline V gene sequence: CDR1 MNHEY, CDR2 SVGAGI. CDR3 sequence reads: CASTLRTGSYNEQFF. Here the CDR3 DNA reads TGTGCCAGCACCCTGCGGACAGGGTCCTACAATGAGCAGTTCTTC.

This chain connects TRBV27 to TRBJ2-2; 10 bases match TRBD2. In germline, CDR1 is MNHEY, CDR2 SMNVEV (reference sequence). The CDR3 is 16 residues long. Losses at the gene ends were 5 bases for V and 5 bases for J; bases not matched to a gene: 8. CDR3 loop: CASSPGSGRRTGELFF. The CDR3 DNA reads TGTGCCAGCAGTCCTGGTAGCGGGAGGAGGACCGGGGAGCTGTTTTTT.

The rearrangement uses TRBV5-6 and TRBJ2-2, with 12 bases that match TRBD1. CDR1 and CDR2 from the germline V gene are SGHDT and YYEEEE. With V trimmed by 4 bases and J by 5 bases, 6 bases remained unmatched. CDR3 length equals 16 residues. The CDR3 nucleotides read TGTGCCAGCAGCCTGCCGGGACAGGGGGCTACCGGGGAGCTGTTTTTT. It encodes CASSLPGQGATGELFF.

The CDR3 DNA reads TGTGCCAGCAGTGAAGTTCTAGCGGGGGGGGCCTCTGGGGCCAACGTCCTGACTTTC. Protein: CASSEVLAGGASGANVLTF. This chain connects TRBV6-1 to TRBJ2-6; 12 positions agree with TRBD2. CDR1 and CDR2 (germline): MNHNS, SASEGT. The V and J ends lost 1 base and 0 bases, in that order; junction bases with no gene match: 4. CDR3 size: 19 residues.

The J gene is TRBJ2-5, the V gene TRBV19; 12 nucleotides line up with TRBD2. The CDR3 sequence is 14 residues long. Germline-derived CDR1 and CDR2 are LNHDA and SQIVND (reference sequence). V gave up 10 bases and J gave up 3 bases; unmatched junction bases: 6. The CDR3 protein is CATRTSGAKETQYF. The CDR3 DNA reads as TGTGCCACCAGGACTAGCGGGGCAAAAGAGACCCAGTACTTC.

The J gene is TRBJ1-2, the V gene TRBV11-2; D uncertain. Germline V CDR1 and CDR2: SGHAT, FQNNGV. This CDR3 comprises 14 residues. The germline V and J ends were trimmed by 2 bases and 0 bases, with 7 bases remaining between them. The CDR3 here is CASSLWRANYGYTF. CDR3 nucleotide sequence: TGTGCCAGCAGCTTATGGAGAGCTAACTATGGCTACACCTTC.

V is TRBV5-8 and J is TRBJ1-2; D gene ambiguous. The CDR3 is 14 residues long. V was cut by 3 bases and J by 4 bases, with 13 bases left in between. Germline V CDR1 and CDR2: SGHTS, YDEGEE. The CDR3 DNA sequence: TGTGCCAGCAGCTCGCCTCGAGGACGCTATGGCTACACCTTC. Translating it yields CASSSPRGRYGYTF.